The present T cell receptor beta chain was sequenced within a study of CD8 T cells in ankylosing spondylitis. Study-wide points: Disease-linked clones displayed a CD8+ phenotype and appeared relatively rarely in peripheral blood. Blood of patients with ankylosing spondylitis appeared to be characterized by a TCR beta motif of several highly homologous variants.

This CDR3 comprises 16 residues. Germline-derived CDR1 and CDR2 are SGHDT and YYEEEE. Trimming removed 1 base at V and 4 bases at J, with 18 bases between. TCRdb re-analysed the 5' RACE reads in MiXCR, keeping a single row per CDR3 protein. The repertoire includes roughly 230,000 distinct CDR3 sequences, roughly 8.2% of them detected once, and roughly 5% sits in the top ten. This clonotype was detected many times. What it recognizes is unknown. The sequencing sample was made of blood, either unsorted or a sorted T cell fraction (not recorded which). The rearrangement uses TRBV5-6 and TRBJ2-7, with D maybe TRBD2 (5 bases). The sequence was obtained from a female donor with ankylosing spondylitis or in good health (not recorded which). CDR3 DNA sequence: TGTGCCAGCAGCTTGCCAGCGGAAGAGGAAAAATACGAGCAGTACTTC. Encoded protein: CASSLPAEEEKYEQYF.